Reported below is one T cell receptor beta chain. Its antigen is as yet unknown. This record comes from a study of metastatic and nonmetastatic thyroid tumors. Study-wide context: Comparative analysis of repertoires was undertaken across blood and tumor or nodule tissue obtained from malignant and benign thyroid patients.

Thyroid surgery was preceded by no treatment in any patient. From germline, CDR1 is MNHNS and CDR2 SASEGT. The CDR3 runs 15 residues. J gave up 4 bases and V 3 bases, and 7 bases lay outside the gene matches. Study results and limitations: For both blood and tumor, malignant thyroid tumors reportedly showed significantly higher TCR beta diversity than benign nodules did.

Original methodology: In papillary thyroid cancer, a distant-metastasis classifier was built using CDR3 differences across clinicopathological groups. TCRdb redid the clone calls on the PCR reads using MiXCR. It is TCRdb's table, rather than the study itself, that gives the V and J calls and clone size. Among roughly 65,000 clones, 14% were seen once, and the ten largest hold approximately 7%. This chain joins TRBV6-1 and TRBJ2-7; TRBD1 aligns across 9 bases. This TCR was sampled from a male donor with papillary thyroid cancer or a benign thyroid nodule (not recorded which). Some clones in this sample may be carry-over from other donors' samples. Sequencing was carried out using blood. Here the CDR3 DNA reads TGTGCCAGCAGTGAGACAGGGGGAGCTTTATACGAGCAGTACTTC. Translation gives CASSETGGALYEQYF.